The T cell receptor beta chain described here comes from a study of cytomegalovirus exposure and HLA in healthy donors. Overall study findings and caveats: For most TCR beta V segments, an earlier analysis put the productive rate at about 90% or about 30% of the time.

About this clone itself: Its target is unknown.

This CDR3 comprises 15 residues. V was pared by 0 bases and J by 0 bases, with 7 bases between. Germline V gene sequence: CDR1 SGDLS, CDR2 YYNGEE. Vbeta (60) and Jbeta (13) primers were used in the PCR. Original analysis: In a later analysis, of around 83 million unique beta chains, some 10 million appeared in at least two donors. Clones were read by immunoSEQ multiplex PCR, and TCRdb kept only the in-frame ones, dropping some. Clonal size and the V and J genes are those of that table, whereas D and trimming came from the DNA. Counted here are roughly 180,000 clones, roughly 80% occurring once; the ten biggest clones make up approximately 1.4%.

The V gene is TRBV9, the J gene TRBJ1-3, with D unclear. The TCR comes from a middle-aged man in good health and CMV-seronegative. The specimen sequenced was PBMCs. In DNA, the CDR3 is TGTGCCAGCAGCGTAGCTATAAGCTCTGGAAACACCATATATTTT. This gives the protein CASSVAISSGNTIYF.